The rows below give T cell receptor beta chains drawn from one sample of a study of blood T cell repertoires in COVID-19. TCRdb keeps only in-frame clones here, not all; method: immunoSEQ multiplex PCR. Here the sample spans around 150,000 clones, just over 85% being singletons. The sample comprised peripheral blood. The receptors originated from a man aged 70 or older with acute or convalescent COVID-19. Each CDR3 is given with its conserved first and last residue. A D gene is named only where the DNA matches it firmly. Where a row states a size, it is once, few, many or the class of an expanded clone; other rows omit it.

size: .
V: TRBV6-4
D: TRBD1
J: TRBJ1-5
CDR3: CASSDTPDRGGQPQHF
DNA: TGTGCCAGCAGTGACACCCCGGACAGGGGGGGCCAGCCCCAGCATTTT

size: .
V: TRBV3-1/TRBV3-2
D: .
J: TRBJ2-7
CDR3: CASSQVPSDGYEQYF
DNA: TGTGCCAGCAGCCAAGTCCCGAGCGACGGCTACGAGCAGTACTTC

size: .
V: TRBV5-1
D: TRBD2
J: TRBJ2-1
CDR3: CASSFGGSYNEQFF
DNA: TGCGCCAGCAGCTTTGGCGGGAGTTACAATGAGCAGTTCTTC

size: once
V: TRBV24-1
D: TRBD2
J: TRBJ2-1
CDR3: CATSDPNPRLAGDNEQFF
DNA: TGTGCCACCAGTGACCCCAACCCACGACTAGCGGGGGACAATGAGCAGTTCTTC

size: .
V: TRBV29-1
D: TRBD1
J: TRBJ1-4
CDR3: CSDQKQGSNEKLFF
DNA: TGCAGCGACCAAAAACAGGGGTCTAATGAAAAACTGTTTTTT

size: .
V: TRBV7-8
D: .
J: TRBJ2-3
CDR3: CASSLGESPTDTQYF
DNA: TGTGCCAGCAGCTTAGGGGAGTCCCCCACAGATACGCAGTATTTT

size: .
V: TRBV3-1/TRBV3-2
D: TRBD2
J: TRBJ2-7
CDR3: CASSPGSGTSYEQYF
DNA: TGTGCCAGCAGCCCCGGGAGCGGGACCTCCTACGAGCAGTACTTC

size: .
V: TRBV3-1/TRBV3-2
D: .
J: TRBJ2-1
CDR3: CASSQELAEPRRDNEQFF
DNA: TGTGCCAGCAGCCAAGAGTTAGCGGAGCCCCGGCGGGACAATGAGCAGTTCTTC

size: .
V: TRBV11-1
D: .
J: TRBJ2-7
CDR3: CASSLRGTGLNEQYF
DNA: TGTGCCAGCAGCTTAAGAGGAACAGGGTTGAACGAGCAGTACTTC

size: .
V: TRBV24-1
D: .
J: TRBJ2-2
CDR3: CATSVESGNTGELFF
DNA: TGTGCCACCAGTGTGGAAAGCGGGAACACCGGGGAGCTGTTTTTT

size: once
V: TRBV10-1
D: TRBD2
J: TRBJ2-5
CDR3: CAKTGRRKETQYF
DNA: TGCGCCAAAACCGGGAGGCGGAAGGAGACCCAGTACTTC

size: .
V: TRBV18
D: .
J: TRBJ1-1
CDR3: CASSPIPGGHTEAFF
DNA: TGTGCCAGCTCACCAATCCCGGGAGGGCACACTGAAGCTTTCTTT

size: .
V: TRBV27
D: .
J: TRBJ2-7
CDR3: CASILRQASYEQYF
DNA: TGTGCCAGCATCCTTAGACAGGCGTCCTACGAGCAGTACTTC

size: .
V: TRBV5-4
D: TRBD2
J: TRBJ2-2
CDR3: CASSRRLAGTGELFF
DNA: TGTGCCAGCAGCCGTAGACTAGCCGGGACCGGGGAGCTGTTTTTT

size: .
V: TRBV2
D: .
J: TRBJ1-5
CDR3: CASSETGLSGNQPQHF
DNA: TGTGCCAGCAGTGAAACAGGTCTCTCCGGGAATCAGCCCCAGCATTTT

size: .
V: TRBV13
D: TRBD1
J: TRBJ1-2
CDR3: CASSWTGRDYGYTF
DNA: TGTGCCAGCAGCTGGACAGGTCGGGACTATGGCTACACCTTC

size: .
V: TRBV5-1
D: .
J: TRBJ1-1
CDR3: CASSLVWNTEAFF
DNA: TGCGCCAGCAGCTTGGTCTGGAACACTGAAGCTTTCTTT

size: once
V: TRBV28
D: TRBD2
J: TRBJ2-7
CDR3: CASSFGGSSEQYF
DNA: TGTGCCAGCAGTTTCGGCGGGAGTTCCGAGCAGTACTTC

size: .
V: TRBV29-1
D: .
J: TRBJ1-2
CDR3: CSSREADPYGYTF
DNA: TGCAGCTCCCGGGAGGCAGACCCCTATGGCTACACCTTC

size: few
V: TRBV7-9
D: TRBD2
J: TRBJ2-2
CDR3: CASSPGLAVTGELFF
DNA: TGTGCCAGCAGCCCTGGACTAGCGGTAACCGGGGAGCTGTTTTTT

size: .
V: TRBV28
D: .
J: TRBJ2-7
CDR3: CASSPAAWEQYF
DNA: TGTGCCAGCAGTCCAGCGGCCTGGGAGCAGTACTTC

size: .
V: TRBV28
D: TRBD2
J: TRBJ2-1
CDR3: CASSLRASGRNEQFF
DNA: TGTGCCAGCAGTTTAAGGGCTAGCGGGAGGAATGAGCAGTTCTTC

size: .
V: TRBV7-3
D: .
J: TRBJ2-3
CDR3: CASSLTREDTQYF
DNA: TGTGCCAGCAGCTTAACGAGGGAAGATACGCAGTATTTT

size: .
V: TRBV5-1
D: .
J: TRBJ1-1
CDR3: CTSSSGLGDTEAFF
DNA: TGCACCAGCAGCTCCGGACTCGGGGACACTGAAGCTTTCTTT

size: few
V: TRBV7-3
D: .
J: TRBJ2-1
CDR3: CASSLRTRLVDNEQFF
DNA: TGTGCCAGCAGCCTACGGACACGGCTAGTCGACAATGAGCAGTTCTTC

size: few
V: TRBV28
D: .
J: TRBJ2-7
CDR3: CASSGPGGPSSYEQYF
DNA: TGTGCCAGCAGCGGCCCGGGGGGCCCTAGCTCCTACGAGCAGTACTTC

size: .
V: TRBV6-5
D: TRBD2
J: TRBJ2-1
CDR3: CASSGEGNEQFF
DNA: TGTGCCAGCAGCGGGGAGGGTAATGAGCAGTTCTTC